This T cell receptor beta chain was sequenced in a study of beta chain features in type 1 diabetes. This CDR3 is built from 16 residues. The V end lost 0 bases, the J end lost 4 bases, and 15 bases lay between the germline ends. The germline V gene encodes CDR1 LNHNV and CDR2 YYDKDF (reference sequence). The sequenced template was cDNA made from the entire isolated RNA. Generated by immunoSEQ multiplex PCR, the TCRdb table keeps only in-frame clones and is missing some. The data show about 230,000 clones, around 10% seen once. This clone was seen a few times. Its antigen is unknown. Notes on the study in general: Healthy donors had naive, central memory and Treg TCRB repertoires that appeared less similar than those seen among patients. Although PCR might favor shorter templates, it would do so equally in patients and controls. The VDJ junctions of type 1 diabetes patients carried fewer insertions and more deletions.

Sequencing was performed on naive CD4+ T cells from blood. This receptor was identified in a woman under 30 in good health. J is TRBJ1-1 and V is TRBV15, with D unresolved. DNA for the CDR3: TGTGCCACCAGCAGAGAGATAAGACTGTCCTCCACTGAAGCTTTCTTT. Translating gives CATSREIRLSSTEAFF.